This T cell receptor beta chain was identified during a study of OX40 agonist ivuxolimab in advanced cancers. Study as a whole: Partial responses occurred in Three dose-escalation patients, one with hepatocellular carcinoma and two with cutaneous melanoma. The study, taken as a whole, reports: Not determined was the antigen specificity of the expanded peripheral T cells.

Produced via immunoSEQ multiplex PCR; TCRdb's table is partial and in-frame only. The sample holds tens of thousands of clones, roughly 88% seen once. The CDR3 totals 16 residues. J gave up 4 bases and V 5 bases, and 5 bases lay outside the gene matches. Germline V gene lookup returns CDR1 SNHLY and CDR2 FYNNEI. In the case of this clone: What it binds is unknown.

The TCR originated in an adult with an advanced solid tumor such as melanoma, head and neck, liver or kidney cancer. Sequences were derived from CD4+ or CD8+ T cells sorted from blood, sampled in a trial of the OX40 agonist ivuxolimab. The chain joins TRBV2 to TRBJ2-3; TRBD2 matches at 14 bases. For the CDR3, the DNA is TGTGCCAGCAGTAGGACTAGCGGGAGGTTTGCAGATACGCAGTATTTT. This translates into CASSRTSGRFADTQYF.